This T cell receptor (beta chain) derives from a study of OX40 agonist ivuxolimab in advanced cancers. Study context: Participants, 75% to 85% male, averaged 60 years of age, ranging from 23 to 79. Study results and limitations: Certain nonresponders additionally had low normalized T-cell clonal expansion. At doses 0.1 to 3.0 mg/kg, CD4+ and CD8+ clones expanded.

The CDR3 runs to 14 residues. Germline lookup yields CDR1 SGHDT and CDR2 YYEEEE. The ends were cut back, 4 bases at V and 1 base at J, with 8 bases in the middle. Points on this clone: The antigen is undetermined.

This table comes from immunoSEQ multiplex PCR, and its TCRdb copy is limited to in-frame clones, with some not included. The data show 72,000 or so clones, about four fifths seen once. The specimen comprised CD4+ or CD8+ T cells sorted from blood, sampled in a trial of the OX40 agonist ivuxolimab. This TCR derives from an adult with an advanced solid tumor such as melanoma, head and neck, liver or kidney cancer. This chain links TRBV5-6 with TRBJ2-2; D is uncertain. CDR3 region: CASSRDLNTGELFF. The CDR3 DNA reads TGTGCCAGCAGCCGTGACTTGAACACCGGGGAGCTGTTTTTT.